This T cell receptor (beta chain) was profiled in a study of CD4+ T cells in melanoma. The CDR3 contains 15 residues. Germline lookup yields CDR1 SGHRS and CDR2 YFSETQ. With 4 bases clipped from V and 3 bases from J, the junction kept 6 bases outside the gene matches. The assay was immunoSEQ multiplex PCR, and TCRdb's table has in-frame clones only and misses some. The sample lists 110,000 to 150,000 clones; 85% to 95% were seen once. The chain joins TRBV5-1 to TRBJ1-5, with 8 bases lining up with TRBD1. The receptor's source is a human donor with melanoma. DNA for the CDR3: TGCGCCAGCAGCCCACAGGGGGGTGTCAATCAGCCCCAGCATTTT. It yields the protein CASSPQGGVNQPQHF.